The clone carrying this T cell receptor (beta chain) has only a few counts. This sample stems from a study of blood T cells in healthy people across ages. A second PCR of about 7 to 12 cycles used a sample-barcoded 5' primer and a J-beta primer mix. TCRdb independently ran MiXCR on the 5' RACE reads; one entry per CDR3 protein. The table lists roughly 1,500,000 distinct CDR3 sequences, about 35% of them singletons. Trimming took 6 bases from V and 0 from J; bases not matched to a gene: 3. The CDR3 runs to 14 residues. The germline gives CDR1 LNHNV, CDR2 YYDKDF (reference sequence). Sequencing used blood. The origin of this receptor is a woman in her 30s in good health. This chain joins TRBV15 and TRBJ2-3; 7 nucleotides match TRBD1. The CDR3 DNA follows: TGTGCCACCAGGAGGGACAGAAGCACAGATACGCAGTATTTT. Its translation: CATRRDRSTDTQYF.